Presented here are 14 T cell receptor beta chains from one specimen sequenced in a study of T-cell reconstitution after alpha-beta-depleted transplantation in children. Preparation of the TCRbeta library used unique molecular identifiers. MiXCR was run by TCRdb on the PCR reads, yielding one entry per CDR3 protein. The table has roughly 82,000 distinct CDR3 sequences, roughly 13% seen once. The starting material was PBMCs, mostly from graft donor cells, obtained 180 days after TCRalphabeta/CD19-depleted stem cell transplant. The receptors come from a male patient between 2 and 15 years old who had a stem cell transplant for acute lymphoblastic leukemia, so the T cells may come from the graft donor.

This clonotype came up many times. The CDR3 sequence: CATSAGTSGRGETQYF. The CDR3 DNA follows: TGTGCCACCAGTGCAGGGACTAGCGGTCGGGGAGAGACCCAGTACTTC. The rearrangement links TRBV24-1 to TRBJ2-5; 11 nucleotides line up with TRBD2. This CDR3 contains 16 residues. Trimming took 5 bases from V and 4 from J; bases not matched to a gene: 8. Germline values: CDR1 KGHDR, CDR2 SFDVKD.

Regarding this clonotype: A read error may account for a junction end that differs from germline. V and J are TRBV4-1 and TRBJ2-1; D unclear. Germline values: CDR1 MGHRA, CDR2 YSYEKL. The CDR3 has 12 amino acids. CDR3 sequence: CASSQGTNEPFF. For the CDR3, the DNA is TGCGCCAGCAGCCAAGGTACCAATGAGCCGTTCTTC.

This clonotype was counted a few times. The chain is built from TRBV6-2 or TRBV6-3 and TRBJ2-2, with a tentative D call TRBD1 (6 bases). CDR1 is MNHEY, CDR2 SVGEGT, per germline. The CDR3 consists of 14 residues. Trimming shortened V by 5 bases and J by 5 bases, and 12 bases separated the two germline ends. DNA for the CDR3: TGTGCCAGCAGTACGACAGGAACGACCGGGGAGCTGTTTTTT. Translation: CASSTTGTTGELFF.

The V and J genes are TRBV24-1 and TRBJ2-1; 10 bases align to TRBD2. V was clipped by 9 bases and J by 6 bases; unmatched bases: 10. The length of the CDR3 is 15 residues. Germline CDR1 is KGHDR and CDR2 is SFDVKD. Here the CDR3 reads CATRGKAGGRNEQFF. CDR3 nucleotides: TGTGCCACCCGGGGGAAAGCGGGGGGGCGCAATGAGCAGTTCTTC.

The chain joins TRBV12-3 or TRBV12-4 to TRBJ2-7; 10 bases align to TRBD1. The CDR3 extends over 14 amino acids. The V and J ends lost 9 bases and 7 bases, in that order; junction bases with no gene match: 12. CDR3 sequence: CASSWDRGLGEQYF. The DNA for the CDR3 is TGTGCCAGTTCTTGGGACAGGGGCTTGGGGGAGCAGTACTTC.

This clonotype was counted a few times. This sequence joins TRBV28 and TRBJ1-1; no reliable D call. Germline CDR1 reads MDHEN; CDR2 reads SYDVKM. CDR3 length: 13 residues. V lost 2 bases to trimming and J lost 5 bases, with 9 bases between them. The CDR3 DNA sequence: TGTGCCAGCAGTTTACAAGGGCTGACTGAAGCTTTCTTT. The encoded protein is CASSLQGLTEAFF. Full variable domain (remainder filled in from reference TRBV28 and TRBJ1-1): DVKVTQSSRYLVKRTGEKVFLECVQDMDHENMFWYRQDPGLGLRLIYFSYDVKMKEKGDIPEGYSVSREKKERFSLILESASTNQTSMYLCASSLQGLTEAFFGQGTRLTVV.

This rearrangement joins TRBV9 to TRBJ1-4; D gene unclear. Trimming removed 0 bases from V and 7 bases from J, with 10 bases in between. Germline V gene data show CDR1 as SGDLS and CDR2 as YYNGEE. The CDR3 is 14 amino acids. The CDR3 bases are TGTGCCAGCAGCGTAGCAGCAGGATCTGAAAAACTGTTTTTT. This gives the protein CASSVAAGSEKLFF.

CDR3 nucleotide sequence: TGTGCCAGCAGTTACTTGGGCTATGGCTACACCTTC. This translates into CASSYLGYGYTF. The chain couples TRBV28 to TRBJ1-2; no clear D gene. Between the trimmed V and J ends, which lost 4 bases and 4 bases, there was a span of 7 bases. Germline values: CDR1 MDHEN, CDR2 SYDVKM. The CDR3 is 12 amino acids.

The chain carries TRBV9 and TRBJ2-2; D may correspond to TRBD1 or TRBD2 (5 bases each). V gave up 1 base and J gave up 5 bases, with 12 bases separating them. Per germline, CDR1 SGDLS and CDR2 YYNGEE. CDR3 size: 15 residues. The CDR3 DNA reads as TGTGCCAGCAGCGTAAGTGGGACCATTACCGGGGAGCTGTTTTTT. It translates to CASSVSGTITGELFF.

The gene calls are TRBV2 and TRBJ2-5; TRBD2 matches 9 bases. V lost 6 bases and J lost 3; bases outside the gene matches: 11. The CDR3 covers 16 residues. Per the germline V gene, CDR1 is SNHLY and CDR2 is FYNNEI. Written as DNA, the CDR3 is TGTGCCAGCAGCAACCCCCTAGCGGGGACGGAAGAGACCCAGTACTTC. Its protein is CASSNPLAGTEETQYF.

In this sample, this clonotype turned up many times. The chain carries TRBV20-1 and TRBJ2-5; 8 nucleotides line up with TRBD2. The CDR3 loop spans 12 amino acids. The germline V gene has CDR1 DFQATT and CDR2 SNEGSKA (reference sequence). Unmatched junction bases numbered 2, after V lost 3 bases and J lost 5 bases. CDR3 DNA: TGCAGTGCTAGTCCGGGGGGGGAGACCCAGTACTTC. It yields the protein CSASPGGETQYF.

A remark on this clonotype: Relative to the germline gene, one junction end is altered; a read error may explain this. This chain's CDR3 is CASSFPGRGTGALFF. The CDR3, as DNA: TGTGCCAGCAGCTTCCCAGGGAGGGGGACCGGGGCGCTGTTTTTT. The chain has TRBV7-2 and TRBJ2-2; a weak D match, TRBD2 (7 bases). The CDR3 length is 15 residues. Germline CDR1 reads SGHTA; CDR2 reads FQGNSA.

The chain recombines TRBV18 with TRBJ1-2; the match to TRBD1 covers 9 bases. Germline CDR1 is KGHSH and CDR2 is LQKENI. V shed 2 bases, J shed 4 bases, and the junction held 8 bases outside the gene matches. The CDR3 is 16 residues long. CDR3 sequence (DNA): TGTGCCAGCTCACCAGCGGGGGGACAGGGTTCCTATGGCTACACCTTC. Residues: CASSPAGGQGSYGYTF.

As concerns this clonotype: Germline is not matched at one junction end, which may reflect a read error. V gene TRBV6-1 combines with J gene TRBJ2-3, with a possible D match to TRBD2 (6 bases). Germline CDR1 is MNHNS and CDR2 is SASEGT. The CDR3 has 13 amino acids. CDR3 loop: CASGRGMVDTQYF. The CDR3 DNA is TGCGCCAGCGGTCGCGGGATGGTCGATACGCAGTATTTT.